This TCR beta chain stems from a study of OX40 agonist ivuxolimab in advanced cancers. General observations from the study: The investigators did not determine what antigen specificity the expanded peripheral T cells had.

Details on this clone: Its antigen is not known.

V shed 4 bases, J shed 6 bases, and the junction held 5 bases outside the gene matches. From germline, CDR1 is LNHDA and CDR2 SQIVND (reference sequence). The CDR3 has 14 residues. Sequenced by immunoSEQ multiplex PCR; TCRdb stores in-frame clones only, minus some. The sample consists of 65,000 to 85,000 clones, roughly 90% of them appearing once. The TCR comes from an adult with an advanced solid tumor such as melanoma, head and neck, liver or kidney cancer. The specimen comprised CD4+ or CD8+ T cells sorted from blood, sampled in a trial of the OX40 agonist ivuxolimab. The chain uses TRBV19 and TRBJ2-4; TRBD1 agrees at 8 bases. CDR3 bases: TGTGCCAGTAGTAACCCGACAGGGGTAAACATTCAGTACTTC. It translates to CASSNPTGVNIQYF.